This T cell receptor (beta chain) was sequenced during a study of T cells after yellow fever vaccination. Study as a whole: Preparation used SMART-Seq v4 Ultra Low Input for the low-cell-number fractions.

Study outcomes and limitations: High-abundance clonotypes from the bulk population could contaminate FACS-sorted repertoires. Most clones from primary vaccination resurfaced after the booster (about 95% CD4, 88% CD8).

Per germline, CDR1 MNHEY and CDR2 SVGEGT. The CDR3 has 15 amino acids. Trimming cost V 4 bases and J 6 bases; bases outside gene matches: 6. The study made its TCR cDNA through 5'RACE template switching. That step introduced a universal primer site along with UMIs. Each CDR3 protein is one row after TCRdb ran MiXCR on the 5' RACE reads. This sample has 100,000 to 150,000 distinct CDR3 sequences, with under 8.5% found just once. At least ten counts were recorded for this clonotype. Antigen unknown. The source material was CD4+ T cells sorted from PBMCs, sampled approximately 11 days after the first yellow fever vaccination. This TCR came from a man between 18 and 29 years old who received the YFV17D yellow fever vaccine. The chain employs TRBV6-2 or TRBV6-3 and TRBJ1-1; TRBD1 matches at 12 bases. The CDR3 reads CASSWDRGLLSEAFF. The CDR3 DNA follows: TGTGCCAGCAGTTGGGACAGGGGGCTACTTTCTGAAGCTTTCTTT.